The rows below give T cell receptor beta chains drawn from one sample of a study of control samples from healthy donors and cancer patients. Assay: immunoSEQ multiplex PCR; the TCRdb copy retains only in-frame clones and omits some. Among 100,000 or so clones listed, approximately 93% were seen once. Sample: blood. The origin of the receptors is a woman in her 30s in good health. CDR3s include the opening cysteine and the closing phenylalanine or tryptophan. A D gene is named only where the DNA matches it firmly. Clone size, where shown, is once, few, many, or a class for clones that have expanded.

- TRBJ2-3 - TRBV4-1 CASSQDGFRGQGGDTQYF TGCGCCAGCAGCCAAGATGGTTTTCGGGGGCAGGGAGGTGATACGCAGTATTTT
TRBD1 TRBJ2-3 - TRBV7-2 CASRTDRGADTQYF TGTGCCAGCAGGACGGACAGGGGGGCAGATACGCAGTATTTT
- TRBJ1-1 - TRBV11-2 CASKLGTEAFF TGTGCCAGCAAGTTGGGTACTGAAGCTTTCTTT
TRBD1 TRBJ2-2 - TRBV24-1 CATSRGTGRTGELFF TGTGCCACCAGTAGAGGGACAGGGAGAACCGGGGAGCTGTTTTTT
TRBD2 TRBJ2-2 - TRBV9 CASSAPSGRKPGELFF TGTGCCAGCAGCGCCCCCAGCGGGAGGAAGCCCGGGGAGCTGTTTTTT
- TRBJ2-7 once TRBV29-1 CSVELAYSYEQYF TGCAGCGTTGAACTAGCGTACTCCTACGAGCAGTACTTC
- TRBJ1-5 - TRBV6-1 CASSEGARGRNQPQHF TGTGCCAGCAGTGAGGGGGCCCGGGGCAGGAATCAGCCCCAGCATTTT
TRBD1 TRBJ1-2 - TRBV5-4 CASSLGGTGGAVGYGYTF TGTGCCAGCAGCTTGGGGGGGACAGGGGGCGCGGTAGGCTATGGCTACACCTTC
- TRBJ2-7 - TRBV5-8 CASSQGVNF TGTGCCAGTTCCCAGGGTGTTAACTTC
TRBD1 TRBJ1-4 - TRBV29-1 CSAGQGVNEKLFF TGCAGCGCCGGACAGGGGGTGAATGAAAAACTGTTTTTT
TRBD1 TRBJ2-4 - TRBV7-9 CASQGSGTGEYF TGTGCCAGCCAGGGAAGCGGGACAGGGGAGTACTTC
TRBD2 TRBJ2-3 - TRBV3-1/TRBV3-2 CASSLSGVNTDTQYF TGTGCCAGCAGCCTCAGCGGGGTTAACACAGATACGCAGTATTTT
TRBD2 TRBJ2-3 - TRBV6-5 CASSLMGGTADTQYF TGTGCCAGCAGCCTGATGGGGGGGACGGCAGATACGCAGTATTTT
TRBD1 TRBJ2-1 - TRBV7-9 CASSSRDRGRNEQFF TGTGCCAGCAGCTCCCGGGACAGGGGACGGAATGAGCAGTTCTTC
TRBD2 TRBJ2-1 - TRBV30 CACPGLPTYNEQFF TGTGCCTGTCCGGGACTACCCACCTACAATGAGCAGTTCTTC
- TRBJ2-1 - TRBV6-5 CASSYRAGEQFF TGTGCCAGCAGCTACAGGGCTGGGGAGCAGTTCTTC
- TRBJ1-1 - TRBV6-1 CASSEEGGVNTEAFF TGTGCCAGCAGTGAAGAAGGGGGAGTGAACACTGAAGCTTTCTTT
- TRBJ2-2 - TRBV6-6 CASSYRGGQNTGELFF TGTGCCAGCAGTTACCGTGGGGGACAGAACACCGGGGAGCTGTTTTTT
TRBD2 TRBJ2-1 few TRBV7-2 CASSLEGTSGRFYNEQFF TGTGCCAGCAGCTTAGAGGGGACTAGCGGGAGGTTCTACAATGAGCAGTTCTTC
- TRBJ1-5 - TRBV6-4 CASSDPGAPWQPQHF TGTGCCAGCAGTGACCCGGGGGCCCCCTGGCAGCCCCAGCATTTT
- TRBJ1-1 - TRBV18 CASSPLNTEAFF TGTGCCAGCTCACCTCTGAACACTGAAGCTTTCTTT
TRBD1 TRBJ2-2 - TRBV29-1 CSVEDRGRSTGELFF TGCAGCGTTGAGGACAGGGGACGAAGCACCGGGGAGCTGTTTTTT
TRBD1 TRBJ2-5 - TRBV19 CASARRQGGETQYF TGTGCCAGTGCCCGCCGACAGGGCGGAGAGACCCAGTACTTC
- TRBJ2-7 - TRBV28 CASGGQPPYYEQYF TGTGCCAGCGGGGGGCAGCCTCCATACTACGAGCAGTACTTC
- TRBJ1-5 - TRBV27 CASSLYGGNQPQHF TGTGCCAGCAGTTTATACGGGGGCAATCAGCCCCAGCATTTT
TRBD2 TRBJ2-1 - TRBV7-9 CASSFSGRSRDEQFF TGTGCCAGCAGCTTTAGCGGGCGGAGCAGAGATGAGCAGTTCTTC
TRBD1 TRBJ1-2 once TRBV6-5 CASSYEGAGYGYTF TGTGCCAGCAGTTACGAGGGGGCGGGCTATGGCTACACCTTC
- TRBJ2-3 - TRBV9 CASSVALGPSTDTQYF TGTGCCAGCAGCGTAGCTTTGGGGCCTAGCACAGATACGCAGTATTTT
- TRBJ1-2 - TRBV19 CASSIQGDYGYTF TGTGCCAGTAGTATTCAGGGAGACTATGGCTACACCTTC
- TRBJ1-2 many TRBV28 CASSSQGAGYGYTF TGTGCCAGCAGCTCCCAGGGCGCCGGATATGGCTACACCTTC
TRBD1 TRBJ1-3 - TRBV9 CASSVDWTGSGNTIYF TGTGCCAGCAGCGTAGATTGGACAGGGTCCGGAAACACCATATATTTT
- TRBJ2-7 - TRBV5-1 CASSLDTSGDEQYF TGCGCCAGCAGCTTGGACACCTCAGGCGACGAGCAGTACTTC
- TRBJ1-1 - TRBV24-1 CATSASGGTEAFF TGTGCCACCAGTGCGAGTGGAGGCACTGAAGCTTTCTTT
TRBD1 TRBJ1-4 - TRBV4-1 CASSQDGGQGASEKLFF TGCGCCAGCAGCCAAGATGGTGGACAGGGGGCAAGTGAAAAACTGTTTTTT
TRBD2 TRBJ2-3 - TRBV3-1/TRBV3-2 CASSLYEGGGRGTDTQYF TGTGCCAGCAGCTTATACGAGGGTGGTGGGAGGGGCACAGATACGCAGTATTTT
TRBD2 TRBJ2-3 few TRBV5-5 CASSLASGLAGTDTQYF TGTGCCAGCAGCTTGGCCTCCGGACTAGCGGGAACAGATACGCAGTATTTT
TRBD1 TRBJ1-5 - TRBV7-9 CASSVTGGDQPQHF TGTGCCAGCAGCGTAACAGGGGGTGATCAGCCCCAGCATTTT
- TRBJ1-2 - TRBV27 CASSSGTTPNYGYTF TGTGCCAGCAGTTCGGGCACAACGCCCAACTATGGCTACACCTTC
TRBD1 TRBJ1-5 - TRBV10-3 CAISEWGQGREQPQHF TGTGCCATCAGTGAGTGGGGACAGGGAAGGGAACAGCCCCAGCATTTT
- TRBJ1-1 - TRBV6-5 CAPADQENTEAFF TGTGCTCCAGCGGATCAGGAGAACACTGAAGCTTTCTTT
TRBD1 TRBJ1-5 - TRBV6-1 CASSGLRGTGSRFQPQHF TGTGCCAGCAGTGGGCTTCGAGGGACAGGGAGCCGGTTCCAGCCCCAGCATTTT
TRBD1 TRBJ2-3 - TRBV27 CASSLGTGRVDTQYF TGTGCCAGCAGCCTCGGGACAGGGAGGGTGGATACGCAGTATTTT
- TRBJ2-7 - TRBV12-5 CASGLNTYEQYF TGTGCTAGTGGTTTGAACACCTACGAGCAGTACTTC
- TRBJ1-5 few TRBV30 CAWSVRGPQHF TGTGCCTGGAGTGTACGAGGGCCCCAGCATTTT
- TRBJ2-1 - TRBV11-3 CASSLGGASYNEQFF TGTGCCAGCAGCTTAGGGGGGGCTTCCTACAATGAGCAGTTCTTC